This entry is about one T cell receptor beta chain. Its antigen is not identified. The data derive from a study of T-cell memory formation after mild COVID-19. Study in general: Largely donor-specific TCR clusters were found. Study results and limitations: Balance between CD4 and CD8 was seen in clones contracting day 15 to 85, and a CD4+ lean was seen in later expanders. CD4+ clones that contracted lay mainly in CM and EM; CD8+ ones lay in EMRA. Still unconfirmed is whether the second-wave clones peaking on day 37 recognized SARS-CoV-2.

TCRdb passed the 5' RACE reads through MiXCR, listing each CDR3 protein once. The sample consists of about 340,000 distinct CDR3 sequences, about 16% of them appearing once. V lost 5 bases, J lost 0 bases, and 14 bases lay in between. Germline V gene data show CDR1 as SEHNR and CDR2 as FQNEAQ (reference sequence). This CDR3 comprises 17 residues. This chain uses TRBV7-9 with TRBJ2-6, with a tentative D call TRBD1 (5 bases). Input material: PBMCs or a T cell subset sorted from them (not recorded which). The source of this sequence is a young man who had mild COVID-19 (a few samples of this study predate the infection). Cell type and time point are not known. The CDR3 protein is CASSQFQGFSGANVLTF. Written as DNA, the CDR3 is TGTGCCAGCAGCCAATTCCAGGGCTTCTCTGGGGCCAACGTCCTGACTTTC.